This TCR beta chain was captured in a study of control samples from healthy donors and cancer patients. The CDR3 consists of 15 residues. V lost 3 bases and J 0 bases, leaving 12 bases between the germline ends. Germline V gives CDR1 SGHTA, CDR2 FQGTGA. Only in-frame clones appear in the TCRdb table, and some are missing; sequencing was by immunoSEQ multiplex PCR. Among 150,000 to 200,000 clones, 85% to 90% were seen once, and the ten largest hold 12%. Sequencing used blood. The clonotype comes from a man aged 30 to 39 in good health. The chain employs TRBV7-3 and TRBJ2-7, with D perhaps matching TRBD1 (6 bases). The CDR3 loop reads CASSFASTGSYEQYF. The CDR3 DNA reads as TGTGCCAGCAGCTTCGCATCGACAGGCTCCTACGAGCAGTACTTC.